This T cell receptor (beta chain) was sequenced for a study of cytomegalovirus exposure and HLA in healthy donors. Germline loops: CDR1 SGHRS, CDR2 YFSETQ. The V gene end was trimmed by 4 bases and the J gene end by 1 base; junction bases not matched to a gene: 6. The CDR3 contains 15 residues. It was with 60 Vbeta and 13 Jbeta primers that the PCR ran. Libraries were prepared by immunoSEQ multiplex PCR; TCRdb keeps only in-frame clonotypes and omits some of them. The profile covers under 200,000 clones, with 77% appearing a single time and approximately 2.9% taken by the ten largest. The sample consisted of PBMCs. The sequence was collected from a woman aged 40 to 55 in good health and CMV-seropositive. The chain carries TRBV5-1 and TRBJ2-5; TRBD2 aligns across 8 bases. CDR3 protein: CASSLTGTSQETQYF. The CDR3 region has the DNA TGCGCCAGCAGCCTAACCGGGACTAGCCAAGAGACCCAGTACTTC. The full variable domain, with the rest looked up from reference TRBV5-1 and TRBJ2-5, is KAGVTQTPRYLIKTRGQQVTLSCSPISGHRSVSWYQQTPGQGLQFLFEYFSETQRNKGNFPGRFSGRQFSNSRSEMNVSTLELGDSALYLCASSLTGTSQETQYFGPGTRLLVL.